The T cell receptor beta chain under discussion was sequenced for a study of blood T cell repertoires in COVID-19. Overall study context: Collection of acute and convalescent COVID-19 samples took place in the United States, Italy and Spain. T cells, B-cell-depleted T cells, or PBMCs supplied cDNA or gDNA.

CDR1 MGHRA and CDR2 YSYEKL come from the germline V gene. Germline trimming cut 2 bases from V and 6 bases from J; bases unmatched to any gene: 9. This CDR3 has 16 amino acids. Authors' processing steps: Amplification of reference gene primers provided the estimated nucleated cell counts. The repertoire was sequenced with immunoSEQ multiplex PCR; TCRdb's copy has only in-frame clones and lacks some. V and J calls and clone size are given by that table; D and trimming were obtained from the DNA. The sample has just under 95,000 clones, around 80% seen once; the top ten hold roughly 19%. Sequences were obtained from peripheral blood. V and J are TRBV4-1 and TRBJ2-2, with 7 nucleotides matching TRBD2. This receptor was taken from a human donor in a cohort sampled during active COVID-19. The CDR3 nucleotides are TGCGCCAGCAGCCAATTAGGGGCGGGAGCATCCGGGGAGCTGTTTTTT. It specifies CASSQLGAGASGELFF.